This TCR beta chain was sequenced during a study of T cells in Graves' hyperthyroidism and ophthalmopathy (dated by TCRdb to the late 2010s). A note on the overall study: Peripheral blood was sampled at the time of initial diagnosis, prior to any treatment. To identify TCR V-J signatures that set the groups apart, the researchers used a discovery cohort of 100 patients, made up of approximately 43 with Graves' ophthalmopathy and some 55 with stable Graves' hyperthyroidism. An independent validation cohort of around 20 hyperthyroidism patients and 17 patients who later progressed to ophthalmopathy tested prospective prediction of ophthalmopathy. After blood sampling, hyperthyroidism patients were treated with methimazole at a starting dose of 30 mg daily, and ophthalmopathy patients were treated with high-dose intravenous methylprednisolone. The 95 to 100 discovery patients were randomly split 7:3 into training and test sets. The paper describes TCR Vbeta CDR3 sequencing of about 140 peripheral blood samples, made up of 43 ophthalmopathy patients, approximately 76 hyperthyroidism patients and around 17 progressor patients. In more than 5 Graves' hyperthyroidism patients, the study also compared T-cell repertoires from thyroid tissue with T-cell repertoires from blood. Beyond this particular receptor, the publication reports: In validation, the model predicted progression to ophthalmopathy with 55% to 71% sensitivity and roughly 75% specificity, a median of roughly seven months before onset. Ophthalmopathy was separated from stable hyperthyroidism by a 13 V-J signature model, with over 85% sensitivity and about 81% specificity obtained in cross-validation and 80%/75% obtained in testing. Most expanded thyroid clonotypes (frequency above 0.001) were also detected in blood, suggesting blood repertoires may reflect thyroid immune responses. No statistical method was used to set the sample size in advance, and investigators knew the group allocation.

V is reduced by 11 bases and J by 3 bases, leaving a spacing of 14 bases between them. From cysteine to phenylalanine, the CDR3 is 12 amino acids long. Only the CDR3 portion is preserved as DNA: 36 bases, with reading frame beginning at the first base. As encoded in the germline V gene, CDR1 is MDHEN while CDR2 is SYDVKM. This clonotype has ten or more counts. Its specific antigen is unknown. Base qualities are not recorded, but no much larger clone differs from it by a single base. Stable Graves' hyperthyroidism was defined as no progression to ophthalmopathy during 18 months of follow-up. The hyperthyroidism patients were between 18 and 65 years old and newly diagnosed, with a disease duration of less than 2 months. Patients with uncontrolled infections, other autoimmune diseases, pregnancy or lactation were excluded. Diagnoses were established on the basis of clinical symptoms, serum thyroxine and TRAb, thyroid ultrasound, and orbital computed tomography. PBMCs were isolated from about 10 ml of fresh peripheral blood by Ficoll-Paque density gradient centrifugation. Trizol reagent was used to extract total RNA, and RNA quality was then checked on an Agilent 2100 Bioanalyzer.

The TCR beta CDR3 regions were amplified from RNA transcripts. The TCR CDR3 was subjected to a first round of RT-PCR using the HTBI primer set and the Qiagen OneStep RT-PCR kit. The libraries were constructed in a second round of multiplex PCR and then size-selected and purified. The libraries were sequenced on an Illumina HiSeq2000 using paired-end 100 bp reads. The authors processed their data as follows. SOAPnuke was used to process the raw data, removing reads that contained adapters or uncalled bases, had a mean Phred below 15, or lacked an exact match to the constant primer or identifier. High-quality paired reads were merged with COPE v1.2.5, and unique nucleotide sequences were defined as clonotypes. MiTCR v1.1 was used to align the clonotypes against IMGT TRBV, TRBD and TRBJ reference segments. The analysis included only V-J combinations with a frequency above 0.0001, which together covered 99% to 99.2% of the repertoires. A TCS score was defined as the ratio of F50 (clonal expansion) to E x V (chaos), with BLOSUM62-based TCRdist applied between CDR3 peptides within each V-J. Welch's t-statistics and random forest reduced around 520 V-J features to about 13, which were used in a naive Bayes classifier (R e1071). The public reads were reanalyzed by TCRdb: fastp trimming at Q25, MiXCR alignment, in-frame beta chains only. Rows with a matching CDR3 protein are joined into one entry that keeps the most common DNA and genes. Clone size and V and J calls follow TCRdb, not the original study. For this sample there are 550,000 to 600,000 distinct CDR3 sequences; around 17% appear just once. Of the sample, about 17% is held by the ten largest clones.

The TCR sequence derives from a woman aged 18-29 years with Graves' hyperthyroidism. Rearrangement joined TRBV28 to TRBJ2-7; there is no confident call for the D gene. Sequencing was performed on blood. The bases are TGTGCCGTTTGGACCACCTTCTACGAGCAGTACTTC. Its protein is CAVWTTFYEQYF. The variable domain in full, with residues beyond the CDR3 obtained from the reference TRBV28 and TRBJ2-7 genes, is DVKVTQSSRYLVKRTGEKVFLECVQDMDHENMFWYRQDPGLGLRLIYFSYDVKMKEKGDIPEGYSVSREKKERFSLILESASTNQTSMYLCAVWTTFYEQYFGPGTRLTVT.